This passage covers 12 T cell receptor beta chains from one sample sequenced in a study of T cells expressing NK-cell markers. TCRdb re-called the 5' RACE reads and gives one entry per CDR3 protein, without DNA. This sample's table reports about 460,000 distinct CDR3 sequences. The sample was blood T cells: a sorted CD56 or NKG2C T cell subset, CD4+ or CD8+ T cells, or bulk PBMC T cells (not recorded which). Receptors were obtained from a woman aged 45-60 years in good health.

The rearrangement links TRBV10-3 to TRBJ2-5. The CDR3 spans 14 residues. Per germline, CDR1 ENHRY and CDR2 SYGVKD. This chain's CDR3 is CASTGEMYQETQYF.

V gene TRBV12-3 or TRBV12-4 combines with J gene TRBJ2-1; TCRdb's assignment of TRBD1 cannot be checked, as there is no DNA. The CDR3 sequence is 14 residues long. The CDR3 here is CASSKIDRINEQFF.

The chain links TRBV5-4 to TRBJ2-1; no DNA is available, so the TRBD1 call from TCRdb remains unchecked. This CDR3 region has 15 residues. Germline CDR1 reads SGHNT; CDR2 reads YYREEE (reference sequence). The CDR3 spells CASSTARDSTNEQFF.

This chain joins TRBV6-5 and TRBJ2-4; TCRdb indicates TRBD1, and absent DNA this call remains unverified. The CDR3 has 15 residues. Germline V gives CDR1 MNHEY, CDR2 SVGAGI. CDR3 amino acids: CASSRSGTGVDIQYF.

This sequence joins TRBV6-5 and TRBJ2-1; TCRdb calls TRBD2, which cannot be checked without DNA. CDR1 and CDR2 from the germline V gene are MNHEY and SVGAGI. The CDR3 runs to 16 residues. The CDR3 spells CASSYSRTRTFNEQFF.

This sequence joins TRBV11-2 and TRBJ2-3; TCRdb's D gene call, TRBD2, goes unchecked for lack of DNA. The CDR3 has 14 amino acids. Germline values: CDR1 SGHAT, CDR2 FQNNGV. The CDR3 sequence is CASSHSGDTDTQYF. Looking up the rest from reference TRBV11-2 and TRBJ2-3 gives the full variable domain: EAGVAQSPRYKIIEKRQSVAFWCNPISGHATLYWYQQILGQGPKLLIQFQNNGVVDDSQLPKDRFSAERLKGVDSTLKIQPAKLEDSAVYLCASSHSGDTDTQYFGPGTRLTVL.

J is TRBJ2-2 and V is TRBV12-3 or TRBV12-4; TCRdb's D gene call, TRBD2, goes unchecked for lack of DNA. The CDR3 sequence is 17 residues long. The CDR3 here is CASSRTRLAARTGELFF.

The V call is TRBV7-9, the J call TRBJ2-5; TCRdb lists TRBD2, though no DNA is available to test this call. Germline V CDR1 and CDR2: SEHNR, FQNEAQ (reference sequence). This CDR3 is built from 14 residues. CDR3 sequence reads: CASSKKGWAETQYF. The complete variable domain, with remaining parts taken from reference TRBV7-9 and TRBJ2-5, reads DTGVSQNPRHKITKRGQNVTFRCDPISEHNRLYWYRQTLGQGPEFLTYFQNEAQLEKSRLLSDRFSAERPKGSFSTLEIQRTEQGDSAMYLCASSKKGWAETQYFGPGTRLLVL.

This chain's CDR3 is CASSSQTNTGELFF. The genes are TRBV12-3 or TRBV12-4 and TRBJ2-2. The CDR3 has 14 amino acids.

The rearrangement links TRBV5-1 to TRBJ1-6; TCRdb designates TRBD1, a call that cannot be tested without DNA. Germline-derived CDR1 and CDR2 are SGHRS and YFSETQ. CDR3 length: 17 amino acids. The CDR3 protein is CASSPGTASSYNSPLHF. Combining the CDR3 with reference TRBV5-1 and TRBJ1-6 gives the whole variable domain KAGVTQTPRYLIKTRGQQVTLSCSPISGHRSVSWYQQTPGQGLQFLFEYFSETQRNKGNFPGRFSGRQFSNSRSEMNVSTLELGDSALYLCASSPGTASSYNSPLHFGNGTRLTVT.

This chain uses TRBV11-3 with TRBJ2-5; absent DNA, TCRdb's TRBD2 call cannot be checked. There are 17 residues in the CDR3. Looked up from germline, CDR1 is SGHNT and CDR2 is YENEEA. This chain's CDR3 is CASSPSGTSGSTETQYF.

The chain links TRBV5-1 to TRBJ1-4; TCRdb names TRBD1, which stays unverified in the absence of DNA. Germline V gives CDR1 SGHRS, CDR2 YFSETQ. This CDR3 comprises 15 residues. CDR3 in amino acids: CASSLDPGTDEKLFF.